A selection of T cell receptor beta chains follows, all from one sample in a study of a mutant IDH1 vaccine in newly diagnosed glioma. The antigens of these receptors remain unknown. Measured with immunoSEQ multiplex PCR; TCRdb has only the in-frame clones, and not every one. The sample includes around 11,000 clones, 70% to 90% of them seen just once. The sequences come from PBMCs, collected from a glioma patient whose treatment included an IDH1 peptide vaccine. The origin of the receptors is a woman in her thirties or forties with glioma. Some clones in this sample may be carry-over from other donors' samples. The CDR3 runs from the conserved cysteine through the conserved F or W. Fields, in order: V gene, clone size, J gene, D gene, CDR3 protein, CDR3 DNA. D genes are given only for firm matches. Clone size is stated in some rows and not others, as once, few, many or a class when expanded.

TRBV5-4	NA	TRBJ2-3	TRBD2	CASSWTSDTDTQYF	TGTGCCAGCAGCTGGACTAGCGACACAGATACGCAGTATTTT
TRBV30	few	TRBJ2-5	NA	CAWSGGQNQETQYF	TGTGCCTGGAGTGGAGGACAGAACCAAGAGACCCAGTACTTC
TRBV5-1	NA	TRBJ1-1	TRBD1	CASSALQGQNTEAFF	TGCGCCAGCAGTGCGTTACAGGGGCAGAACACTGAAGCTTTCTTT
TRBV27	NA	TRBJ2-1	TRBD1	CASSLSGDRVFF	TGTGCCAGCAGTTTATCGGGGGACAGGGTGTTCTTC
TRBV5-6	NA	TRBJ2-3	NA	CASSLAGSTDTQYF	TGTGCCAGCAGCTTGGCCGGCAGCACAGATACGCAGTATTTT
TRBV6-4	NA	TRBJ2-2	NA	CASSASTGNTGELFF	TGTGCCAGCAGTGCCTCAACAGGGAACACCGGGGAGCTGTTTTTT
TRBV6-5	NA	TRBJ2-1	NA	CASSSTSSSYNEQFF	TGTGCCAGCAGTTCGACTTCCAGCTCCTACAATGAGCAGTTCTTC
TRBV27	few	TRBJ2-7	NA	CASSLGTGEAYEQYF	TGTGCCAGCAGTCTCGGTACTGGAGAAGCCTACGAGCAGTACTTC
TRBV19	NA	TRBJ1-3	NA	CASSISRGGNTIYF	TGTGCCAGTAGTATTTCCAGGGGAGGAAACACCATATATTTT
TRBV6-5	NA	TRBJ2-2	TRBD1	CASTAGTGVLGELFF	TGTGCCAGCACCGCCGGGACAGGGGTGCTCGGGGAGCTGTTTTTT
TRBV6-5	NA	TRBJ2-1	TRBD2	CASSWSGSVNEQFF	TGTGCCAGCAGTTGGAGCGGGAGCGTCAATGAGCAGTTCTTC
TRBV2	NA	TRBJ2-1	NA	CASSVKQYNEQFF	TGTGCCAGCAGTGTCAAACAGTACAATGAGCAGTTCTTC
TRBV5-1	NA	TRBJ2-2	NA	CASSQQLNHRPATGELFF	TGCGCCAGCAGCCAACAATTAAACCACCGCCCGGCCACCGGGGAGCTGTTTTTT
TRBV7-8	NA	TRBJ1-5	TRBD1	CASSPGTAVVNQPQHF	TGTGCCAGCAGCCCCGGGACAGCAGTAGTCAATCAGCCCCAGCATTTT
TRBV30	NA	TRBJ1-5	NA	CAWSTLGDQPQHF	TGTGCCTGGAGTACCCTCGGAGATCAGCCCCAGCATTTT
TRBV5-3	NA	TRBJ2-5	NA	CARSVDYQETQYF	TGTGCCAGAAGCGTGGACTACCAAGAGACCCAGTACTTC
TRBV10-3	NA	TRBJ2-7	NA	CAIGPEQYF	TGTGCCATCGGCCCCGAGCAGTACTTC
TRBV10-3	NA	TRBJ1-1	NA	CAISESVLNTEAFF	TGTGCCATCAGTGAATCCGTCCTGAACACTGAAGCTTTCTTT
TRBV18	few	TRBJ1-1	NA	CASSLSTGANTEAFF	TGTGCCAGCTCACTCTCGACAGGCGCGAACACTGAAGCTTTCTTT
TRBV18	NA	TRBJ2-7	TRBD2	CASSPLAYEEGRAYEQYF	TGTGCCAGCTCACCATTGGCATATGAGGAGGGGAGGGCCTACGAGCAGTACTTC
TRBV2	NA	TRBJ2-5	TRBD2	CASRPGLAGGYQETQYF	TGTGCCAGCAGACCGGGACTAGCGGGGGGGTACCAAGAGACCCAGTACTTC
TRBV11-2	NA	TRBJ2-1	NA	CASSLEVAYNEQFF	TGTGCCAGCAGCTTAGAGGTAGCGTACAATGAGCAGTTCTTC
TRBV18	NA	TRBJ2-1	TRBD2	CASSLRSRGGAYEQFF	TGTGCCAGCTCACTTCGGTCCCGCGGGGGGGCATATGAGCAGTTCTTC
TRBV2	NA	TRBJ2-1	TRBD1	CASTAYRGSGNEQFF	TGTGCCAGCACTGCCTACAGGGGTTCGGGGAATGAGCAGTTCTTC
TRBV21-1	NA	TRBJ2-7	NA	CASSIRTVYEQYF	TGTGCCAGCAGCATTCGGACAGTCTACGAGCAGTACTTC
TRBV28	NA	TRBJ2-3	TRBD2	CASSFPLTGTRTDTQYF	TGTGCCAGCAGTTTCCCCTTGACCGGGACTAGGACAGATACGCAGTATTTT
TRBV15	NA	TRBJ2-5	NA	CATSRGQTQETQYF	TGTGCCACCAGCAGAGGCCAGACCCAAGAGACCCAGTACTTC
TRBV4-2	few	TRBJ1-1	TRBD1	CASSHLGQGYTEAFF	TGTGCCAGCAGCCACCTGGGACAGGGTTACACTGAAGCTTTCTTT
TRBV7-2	NA	TRBJ2-1	TRBD2	CASSSFTGTMYEQFF	TGTGCCAGCAGCTCGTTTACCGGGACTATGTATGAGCAGTTCTTC
TRBV27	NA	TRBJ2-1	TRBD2	CASSRSGLAAYNEQFF	TGTGCCAGCAGTAGATCCGGACTAGCGGCCTACAATGAGCAGTTCTTC
TRBV9	NA	TRBJ2-1	TRBD2	CASSPGLAGGPHEQFF	TGTGCCAGCAGCCCAGGACTAGCGGGAGGGCCACATGAGCAGTTCTTC
TRBV6-1	NA	TRBJ2-2	TRBD1	CASRQGADTGELFF	TGTGCCAGCAGGCAGGGGGCGGACACCGGGGAGCTGTTTTTT
TRBV10-3	NA	TRBJ2-2	NA	CAISESGAEPGELFF	TGTGCCATCAGTGAGTCAGGGGCAGAACCGGGGGAGCTGTTTTTT
TRBV25-1	NA	TRBJ1-1	NA	CASTLGNTEAFF	TGTGCCAGCACCCTAGGTAATACTGAAGCTTTCTTT
TRBV4-2	NA	TRBJ2-1	NA	CASSLSSQGYNEQFF	TGTGCCAGCAGCCTTAGCTCCCAAGGCTACAATGAGCAGTTCTTC
TRBV7-8	once	TRBJ2-2	NA	CASSLRSGELFF	TGTGCCAGCAGTCTCAGGTCCGGGGAGCTGTTTTTT
TRBV2	NA	TRBJ1-6	NA	CASTLQEFGGNSPLHF	TGTGCCAGCACATTGCAGGAATTCGGCGGCAATTCACCCCTCCACTTT
TRBV2	NA	TRBJ2-7	NA	CASRLADPYF	TGTGCCAGCAGGCTAGCAGATCCGTACTTC
TRBV12-5	NA	TRBJ2-3	TRBD2	CASGLVGLAGAGRDTQYF	TGTGCTAGTGGTTTGGTAGGGTTAGCGGGAGCGGGTAGAGATACGCAGTATTTT
TRBV13	NA	TRBJ2-1	NA	CASSFHGVPEQFF	TGTGCCAGCAGCTTCCACGGGGTACCGGAGCAGTTCTTC
TRBV23-1	once	TRBJ2-1	TRBD2	CASSQRGSPYNEQFF	TGCGCCAGCAGTCAACGCGGGAGCCCCTACAATGAGCAGTTCTTC
TRBV12-5	NA	TRBJ2-7	NA	CASGLNLEQYF	TGTGCTAGTGGTTTGAACCTCGAGCAGTACTTC
TRBV5-4	NA	TRBJ2-7	TRBD2	CASSTWDGGYEQYF	TGTGCCAGCAGCACATGGGACGGGGGGTACGAGCAGTACTTC
TRBV6-6	NA	TRBJ2-3	NA	CASSSGGGLTDTQYF	TGTGCCAGCAGTTCTGGCGGGGGCCTCACAGATACGCAGTATTTT
TRBV20-1	NA	TRBJ2-1	NA	CSASPGRSGFF	TGCAGTGCTAGTCCGGGCCGCTCAGGGTTCTTC
TRBV10-1	NA	TRBJ2-5	NA	CASSLTRGYETQYF	TGCGCCAGCTCCCTGACTCGGGGGTATGAGACCCAGTACTTC
TRBV18	NA	TRBJ2-5	TRBD1	CASSPIRQGKETQYF	TGTGCCAGCTCACCAATTAGACAGGGTAAAGAGACCCAGTACTTC
TRBV18	few	TRBJ1-1	NA	CASSQGSGPTPAFF	TGTGCCAGCTCCCAGGGTTCAGGCCCTACCCCAGCTTTCTTT
TRBV15	NA	TRBJ2-5	TRBD2	CATERLTSGRSMETQYF	TGTGCCACCGAACGGTTGACTAGCGGGAGGTCCATGGAGACCCAGTACTTC
TRBV28	NA	TRBJ2-1	TRBD2	CATLAEYNEQFF	TGTGCCACCCTAGCGGAGTACAATGAGCAGTTCTTC
TRBV7-3	NA	TRBJ2-7	TRBD1	CASSLNAGTGHEQYF	TGTGCCAGCAGCTTAAACGCCGGGACAGGGCACGAGCAGTACTTC
TRBV19	NA	TRBJ1-1	NA	CASIHLANTEAFF	TGTGCCAGTATTCATTTAGCGAACACTGAAGCTTTCTTT
TRBV6-5	NA	TRBJ1-5	NA	CASSRGGVNQPQHF	TGTGCCAGCAGCCGGGGGGGGGTCAATCAGCCCCAGCATTTT
TRBV7-3	NA	TRBJ2-5	NA	CASSLGRGETQYF	TGTGCCAGCAGCTTGGGACGGGGCGAGACCCAGTACTTC
TRBV19	NA	TRBJ1-5	NA	CASSISGTYSNQPQHF	TGTGCCAGTAGTATATCCGGGACATATAGCAATCAGCCCCAGCATTTT
TRBV25-1	NA	TRBJ2-7	NA	CASSELVANSYEQYF	TGTGCCAGCAGTGAATTGGTCGCGAACTCCTACGAGCAGTACTTC
TRBV7-8	NA	TRBJ2-7	NA	CASGTRVSFYEQYF	TGTGCCAGCGGGACCAGGGTCTCTTTCTACGAGCAGTACTTC
TRBV7-8	NA	TRBJ1-1	NA	CASSPVLQGIRGFF	TGTGCCAGCAGCCCCGTTCTTCAGGGAATACGTGGTTTCTTT
TRBV5-4	NA	TRBJ1-4	NA	CASSSGSAEKLFF	TGTGCCAGCAGCTCCGGGTCAGCTGAAAAACTGTTTTTT
TRBV30	few	TRBJ1-1	NA	CAWSFLTEEAFF	TGTGCCTGGAGTTTTTTGACGGAGGAAGCTTTCTTT